This entry lists 9 T cell receptor beta chains sequenced from one sample in a study of blood T cell repertoires in COVID-19. Here immunoSEQ multiplex PCR was the method, and the copy in TCRdb shows in-frame clones only, minus some. The sample has under 250,000 clones, 80% to 90% seen once; the top ten hold approximately 7.4%. Sequences were obtained from peripheral blood. These receptors originate from a woman aged 45-65 years with acute or convalescent COVID-19.

This clone was picked up a small number of times. V usage is TRBV6-6 and J usage is TRBJ1-1, with TRBD1 matching over 10 bases. Trimming at V came to 6 bases and at J to 6 bases, leaving 4 bases not matched to a gene. This CDR3 region has 13 residues. Germline values: CDR1 MNHNY, CDR2 SVGAGI (reference sequence). This CDR3 is CASSRGTGAEAFF. CDR3 sequence (DNA): TGTGCCAGCAGCCGAGGGACAGGGGCTGAAGCTTTCTTT.

The chain links TRBV18 to TRBJ1-1; D is uncertain. CDR1 is KGHSH and CDR2 is LQKENI in the germline V gene. The CDR3 has 13 residues. V was shortened by 2 bases and J by 4 bases, with 8 bases between the two germline ends. CDR3 loop: CASSPGQLTEAFF. The CDR3 DNA reads TGTGCCAGCTCACCAGGGCAGCTCACTGAAGCTTTCTTT.

The V gene is TRBV7-6, the J gene TRBJ2-2; D is perhaps TRBD1 (7 bases). The CDR3 is made up of 14 amino acids. V was shortened by 7 bases and J by 4 bases, with 13 bases between the two germline ends. The germline V gene has CDR1 SGHVS and CDR2 FNYEAQ. DNA of the CDR3: TGTGCCAGCAAGGCGGGACAGATCACCGGGGAGCTGTTTTTT. Protein product: CASKAGQITGELFF.

The chain couples TRBV30 to TRBJ1-1, with D uncertain. This CDR3 region has 15 residues. Germline V gene lookup returns CDR1 GTSNPN and CDR2 SVGIG (reference sequence). The V gene lost 3 bases and the J gene lost 6 bases, with 20 bases spanning the gap. CDR3 sequence (DNA): TGTGCCTGGAGCCCGGGTTTTTGGTGGTTCTCTGAAGCTTTCTTT. Encoded protein: CAWSPGFWWFSEAFF.

The chain uses TRBV20-1 and TRBJ1-5; D gene unclear. Germline V lookup: CDR1 DFQATT, CDR2 SNEGSKA (reference sequence). V shed 3 bases and J shed 2 bases, with 8 bases lying between them. The CDR3 has 13 amino acids. This CDR3 is CSASQQGNQPQHF. The CDR3 region has the DNA TGCAGTGCTAGTCAGCAGGGCAATCAGCCCCAGCATTTT.

This clone was observed a single time. The chain couples TRBV5-1 to TRBJ2-1, with TRBD1 matching over 8 bases. This CDR3 is 15 amino acids long. Per the germline V gene, CDR1 is SGHRS and CDR2 is YFSETQ. J gave up 7 bases and V 4 bases, and 10 bases lay outside the gene matches. CDR3 bases: TGCGCCAGCAGCGACCAGGACAGGGAGATGAATGAGCAGTTCTTC. This sequence encodes CASSDQDREMNEQFF. Together with reference TRBV5-1 and TRBJ2-1, the CDR3 gives the full variable domain: KAGVTQTPRYLIKTRGQQVTLSCSPISGHRSVSWYQQTPGQGLQFLFEYFSETQRNKGNFPGRFSGRQFSNSRSEMNVSTLELGDSALYLCASSDQDREMNEQFFGPGTRLTVL.

This chain links TRBV19 with TRBJ2-7; D is perhaps TRBD2 (5 bases). V lost 4 bases and J lost 7, with 8 bases in between. The CDR3 extends over 11 amino acids. CDR1 and CDR2 from the germline V gene are LNHDA and SQIVND (reference sequence). CDR3 DNA: TGTGCCAGTAGTAGTAGAGGGGAGCAGTACTTC. Protein product: CASSSRGEQYF.

The CDR3 DNA follows: TGTGCCAGCAGTTACGAGGGGGGGGCAGGTTCACCCCTCCACTTT. Translated, it gives CASSYEGGAGSPLHF. V usage is TRBV6-5 and J usage is TRBJ1-6, with a tentative D call TRBD1 (6 bases). The V gene's germline CDR1 is MNHEY and CDR2 SVGAGI. The V end was cut by 2 bases, the J end by 9 bases, with 14 bases between. The CDR3 totals 15 residues.

This chain joins TRBV19 and TRBJ2-3; perhaps TRBD2 as D (6 bases). The CDR3 sequence is 14 residues long. Germline-derived CDR1 and CDR2 are LNHDA and SQIVND (reference sequence). The V end lost 10 bases, the J end lost 4 bases, and 18 bases lay between the germline ends. Written as DNA, the CDR3 is TGTGCCACCCTTGGGGCTAGCGTCGCAGATACGCAGTATTTT. It codes for CATLGASVADTQYF.